This TCR beta chain was obtained from a study of Ad26.COV2.S vaccination and SARS-CoV-2 variants (dated by TCRdb to the early 2020s). Regarding the research as a whole: Vaccine-arm donors were drawn from COV1001, a multicentre, randomized, double-blind, placebo-controlled phase I-IIa trial of Ad26.COV2.S in healthy adults. Investigators remained blinded to trial group allocation during experiments and outcome assessment. A total of around 32 samples were included in the TCR-sequenced set, comprising around 19 Ad26.COV2.S vaccine recipients, 5 placebo recipients and 8 SARS-CoV-2 convalescent individuals. TCRbeta repertoire sequencing served as the tool for gauging how specific and how broad the SARS-CoV-2-reactive T cell receptors were following Ad26.COV2.S vaccination. Dosing of Ad26.COV2.S was intramuscular, at either 5x10^10 or 1x10^11 viral particles, delivered as one shot or as two shots spaced 56 days apart. Trial participants were randomized into five groups of five, in which low-dose or high-dose Ad26.COV2.S was given once or twice, or placebo was given on both occasions.

Concerning this clone: Its recognized antigen is unknown. One junction end does not reproduce the germline sequence, and a read error may be involved.

The immunoSEQ Assay was the method used to sequence TCRbeta CDR3 regions. After extraction, genomic DNA underwent amplification by bias-controlled multiplex PCR, followed by high-throughput sequencing. In the original analysis: To quantify the absolute abundance of every unique TCRbeta CDR3 region, sequences were collapsed and filtered. Usable DNA was measured by amplifying reference genes present in all nucleated cells, and TCRbeta template counts were normalized to that usable DNA to estimate T cell fraction. Repertoire TCRs were annotated as SARS-CoV-2-specific by exact matching of V gene, CDR3 amino acid sequence and J gene to a known reactive TCR set. MIRA supplied the reference SARS-CoV-2 TCR set, which was filtered for enrichment in COVID-19-positive ImmuneCODE repertoires so that public or cross-reactive TCRs were removed. Drawing on the MIRA antigens, annotated TCRs were analysed further at the level of specific ORF or position within ORF. Breadth was defined as the number of annotated unique rearrangements divided by the total number of unique productive rearrangements, and depth was defined as the summed frequency of the annotated unique rearrangements. Two-sided Wilcoxon rank-sum tests were used to compare TCR breadth between groups. The clones in this table, taken by TCRdb from immuneACCESS, are in-frame only. Not every clone is retained; where verified, under half of the shortfall comes from an unresolved V gene, and the cause of the rest is unknown. D and trimming were read from the DNA, whereas the V and J calls and clone size are those reported in that table. This sample has more than 250,000 clones in its table, and about 90% of those were observed once. The top ten constitute about 3.5% of the sample.

The treatment or condition tag for this specimen amounts to: roughly 19 received Ad26.COV2.S at low or high dose, single or two shots; five or six received placebo; per-sample allocation not given. Repertoires of vaccine and placebo recipients were sequenced from samples collected on day 63 after the first injection. In Cohort 1b, some 25 adults aged 18-55 years were enrolled at a single site in Boston, USA, between 29 July and 7 August 2020. Ad26.COV2.S consisted of a replication-incompetent adenovirus type 26 vector by which a prefusion-stabilized SARS-CoV-2 spike protein from the original Wuhan strain was expressed. Broad study findings and their caveats: Compared with placebo recipients, Ad26.COV2.S recipients showed higher spike-specific TCR breadth (P = 0.0014). The authors noted that total T cell responses may have been underestimated by the TCR breadth and depth analyses. After vaccination, substantial breadth of spike-specific CD8+ and CD4+ T cell responses was reported. The study was not powered to compare responses between vaccine doses or regimens. Vaccine and placebo recipients had similar non-spike TCR breadth, a finding consistent with the vaccine containing only spike.

Including the terminal cysteine and phenylalanine, the CDR3 comprises 17 residues. The only DNA kept is the CDR3, 51 bases in frame from the first base. CDR1 and CDR2, looked up from the germline V gene, are KGHSH and LQKENI. The sequence derives from a person between 18 and 59 years old who received the Ad26.COV2.S COVID-19 vaccine or a placebo. The V and J segments used are TRBV18 and TRBJ2-1, and 10 bases in between align with TRBD2. The sample in question was peripheral blood, obtained in a trial of Ad26.COV2.S vaccine versus placebo. The nucleotide sequence is given as TGTGCCAGCTCATCACCGGGACTAGCGAGCTCCTACAATGAGCAGTTCTTC. Its protein is CASSSPGLASSYNEQFF.